Following are 5 T cell receptor beta chains from one sample sequenced in a study of CD8 T cells in Susac syndrome. An amount of RNA that ranged from roughly 0.45 to 1 ug was reverse transcribed with random hexamers. TCRdb re-called the immunoSEQ multiplex PCR reads through MiXCR, storing one row per CDR3 protein. The sample gives 90,000 to 110,000 distinct CDR3 sequences, 95% to 98% of which show up once; approximately 0.093% is in the top ten. Sequenced input: CD4+ T cells from PBMCs. The receptors were gathered from a human donor in good health.

The chain employs TRBV29-1 and TRBJ2-5; TRBD1 matches 9 bases. The J segment lost 5 bases and the V segment lost 7 bases, leaving 8 bases of the junction unmatched. CDR1 and CDR2 from the germline V gene are SQVTM and ANQGSEA. This CDR3 comprises 13 residues. The CDR3 nucleotides are TGCAGCGCCGCAGGGACAGGGTGGGAGACCCAGTACTTC. This translates into CSAAGTGWETQYF.

This chain links TRBV7-3 with TRBJ2-1; D is ambiguous. CDR1 is SGHTA, CDR2 FQGTGA, per germline. This CDR3 is built from 13 residues. The germline V and J ends were trimmed by 0 bases and 10 bases, with 10 bases remaining between them. CDR3 region: CASSLTPLTEQFF. CDR3 in DNA: TGTGCCAGCAGCTTAACTCCTTTGACCGAGCAGTTCTTC.

The chain joins TRBV12-3 or TRBV12-4 to TRBJ1-1; no clear D. This CDR3 has 13 residues. The V and J ends lost 3 bases and 0 bases respectively, with 5 bases between them. The CDR3 sequence is CASSFGLNTEAFF. CDR3 bases: TGTGCCAGCAGTTTCGGTCTGAACACTGAAGCTTTCTTT.

The genes are TRBV28 and TRBJ2-2, with TRBD1 as a possible D gene (5 bases). This CDR3 is built from 12 residues. Germline-derived CDR1 and CDR2 are MDHEN and SYDVKM. With 7 bases removed from V and 7 bases from J, the gap between germline ends came to 10 bases. The CDR3 DNA follows: TGTGCCAGCACGTCAGGGATCGGGGAGCTGTTTTTT. Translation gives CASTSGIGELFF.

The genes are TRBV3-1 and TRBJ2-7, with a possible D match to TRBD2 (5 bases). V gave up 6 bases and J gave up 2 bases, with 8 bases separating them. This CDR3 has 12 amino acids. Germline values: CDR1 LGHDT, CDR2 YNNKEL (reference sequence). The CDR3 is CASSMGAYEQYF. The CDR3, as DNA: TGTGCCAGCAGTATGGGAGCCTACGAGCAGTACTTC.